The text below deals with one TCR beta chain. Some clones are missing from TCRdb's copy, which holds only in-frame ones; the method was immunoSEQ multiplex PCR. The table lists 550,000 to 800,000 clones, over 75% of them singletons, with roughly 0.01% in the top ten. The data were taken from a study of shared T cell receptors in the human thymus. Unmatched junction bases numbered 7, after V lost 2 bases and J lost 3 bases. The CDR3 contains 16 residues. Germline V gives CDR1 MNHNY, CDR2 SVGAGI (reference sequence). A further study also used this sample, focusing on human thymus T cells. That investigation notes: Resected material from corrective heart surgery provided the thymus tissue analysed. Within thymic and blood repertoires, V and J gene usage appeared to be biased.

V and J are TRBV6-6 and TRBJ1-1; TRBD1 agrees at 9 bases. The sequenced material came from thymocytes. This receptor was obtained from a girl less than two years old with a congenital heart defect. The CDR3 region is CASSYANRGPDTEAFF. The CDR3 DNA sequence: TGTGCCAGCAGTTACGCCAACAGGGGGCCGGACACTGAAGCTTTCTTT.